This T cell receptor (beta chain) appears in the sequencing data of a study of T cell repertoires in cytomegalovirus infection. Overall study context: CMV infection and matching HLA type were both indicated by public TCR beta signatures.

General study results and limits: Carriers of CMV and the relevant HLA type were discriminated by public TCR beta frequency. Across the ex vivo response, the dominant clonotypes were HLA-C-restricted CMV-specific TCR beta clonotypes.

TCRdb processed the reads anew with MiXCR; each CDR3 protein has one entry. The profile shows around 280,000 distinct CDR3 sequences, approximately 8.9% of them singletons. This clonotype appeared a few times. The antigen remains unidentified. This sequence originates from a human donor in good health (CMV status not recorded). Some clones in this sample may be carry-over from other donors' samples. The specimen sequenced was PBMCs.

The DNA of the CDR3 is TGCGCCAGCAGTCTTTCAGGACAGTCGTTCGGGGAGCTGTTTTTT. Translating it yields CASSLSGQSFGELFF. The J gene is TRBJ2-2, the V gene TRBV5-1, with a tentative D call TRBD1 (6 bases). Germline V gives CDR1 SGHRS, CDR2 YFSETQ. The V and J ends lost 5 bases and 7 bases respectively, with 18 bases between them. The CDR3 runs to 15 residues.